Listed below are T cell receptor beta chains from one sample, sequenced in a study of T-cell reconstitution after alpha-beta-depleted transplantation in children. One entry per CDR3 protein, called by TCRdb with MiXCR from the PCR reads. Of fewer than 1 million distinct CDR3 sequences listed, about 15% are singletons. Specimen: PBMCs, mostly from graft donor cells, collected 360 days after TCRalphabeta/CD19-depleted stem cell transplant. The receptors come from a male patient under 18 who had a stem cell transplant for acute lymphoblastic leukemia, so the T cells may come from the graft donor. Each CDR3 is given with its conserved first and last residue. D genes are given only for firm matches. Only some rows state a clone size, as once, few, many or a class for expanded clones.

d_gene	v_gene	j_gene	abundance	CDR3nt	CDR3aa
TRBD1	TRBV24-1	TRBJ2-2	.	TGTGCCACCCGACAGGGGGCCAGCACCGGGGAGCTGTTTTTT	CATRQGASTGELFF
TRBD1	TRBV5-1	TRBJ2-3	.	TGCGCCAGCAGCCCGACGGGACAGAAACCCGGAGATACGCAGTATTTT	CASSPTGQKPGDTQYF
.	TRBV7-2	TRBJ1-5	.	TGTGCCAGCAGCCCCGTAACATTGCCCCAGCATTTT	CASSPVTLPQHF
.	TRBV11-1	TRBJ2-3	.	TGTGCCAGCAGCCGTTTGCGGGCGAGCACAGATACGCAGTATTTT	CASSRLRASTDTQYF
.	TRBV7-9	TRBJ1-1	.	TGTGCCATCACGGGGGGGACACTGAACACTGAAGCTTTCTTT	CAITGGTLNTEAFF
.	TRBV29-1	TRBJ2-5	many	TGCAGCGTTGAAGAGCCTGCTCAGATGGGTAGTACGTTATGGGACCAAGAGACCCAGTACTTC	CSVEEPAQMGSTLWDQETQYF
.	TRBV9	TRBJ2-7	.	TGTGCCAGCAGCGTAAGGGGTCTCGGCTACGAGCAGTACTTC	CASSVRGLGYEQYF
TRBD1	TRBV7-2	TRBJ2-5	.	TGTGCCAGCAGCTTAGGAAAGGGGACAGGGCGGACCCAGTACTTC	CASSLGKGTGRTQYF
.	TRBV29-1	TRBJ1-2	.	TGCAGCGTGGGAACGGTCGGCTATGGCTACACCTTC	CSVGTVGYGYTF
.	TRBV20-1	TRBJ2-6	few	TGCAGTGCTCCCCCGGACAACTCTGGGGCCAACGTCCTGACTTTC	CSAPPDNSGANVLTF
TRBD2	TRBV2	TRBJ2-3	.	TGTGCCAGCAGGGCCGGACTAGCGGGTTATGGCGTTAGCACAGATACGCAGTATTTT	CASRAGLAGYGVSTDTQYF
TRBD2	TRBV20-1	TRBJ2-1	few	TGCAGTGCTAGAGTTCCGGGGACTAGCCAAAATGAGCAGTTCTTC	CSARVPGTSQNEQFF
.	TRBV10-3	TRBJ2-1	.	TGTGCCACTAGATCCTTGGAGGGTTACAATGAGCAGTTCTTC	CATRSLEGYNEQFF
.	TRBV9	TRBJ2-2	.	TGTGCCAGCAGCCCAGAGGGACGCCTCTACGGATCCGGGGAGCTGTTTTTT	CASSPEGRLYGSGELFF
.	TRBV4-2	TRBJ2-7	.	TGTGCCAGCAGCTTCCGGGGGCCGGGGGAGCAGTACTTC	CASSFRGPGEQYF
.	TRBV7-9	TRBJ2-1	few	TGTGCCAGCAGCCCACGACCCCAGAGCTCCTACAATGAGCAGTTCTTC	CASSPRPQSSYNEQFF
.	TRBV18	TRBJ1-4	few	TGTGCCAGCTCACCGAAGCGGGGGGGCATTTCTGAAAAACTGTTTTTT	CASSPKRGGISEKLFF
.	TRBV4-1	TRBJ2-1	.	TGCGCCAGCAGCCTTTTACTTTTCTCCTACAATGAGCAGTTCTTC	CASSLLLFSYNEQFF
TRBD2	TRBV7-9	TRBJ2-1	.	TGTGCCAGCAGCTTAGGTCTAGGACTAGCTCGTCATGAGCAGTTCTTC	CASSLGLGLARHEQFF
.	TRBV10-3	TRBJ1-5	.	TGTGCCATCAGTGAGTCTAGAAGGGATAGACAGCCCCAGCATTTT	CAISESRRDRQPQHF
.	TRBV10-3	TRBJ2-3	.	TGTGCCATCAGTGAGGAACCTTCTAGCTTCACGCAGTATTTT	CAISEEPSSFTQYF
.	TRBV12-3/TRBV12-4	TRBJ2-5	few	TGTGCCAGCAGTTTGGACCGAAAGGACGAGACCCAGTACTTC	CASSLDRKDETQYF
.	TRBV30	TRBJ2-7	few	TGTGCCTGGAGCGAAGGTGCCTACGAGCAGTACTTC	CAWSEGAYEQYF
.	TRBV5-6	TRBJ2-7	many	TGTGCCAGCAGCCGCTACTCCTACGAGCAGTACTTC	CASSRYSYEQYF
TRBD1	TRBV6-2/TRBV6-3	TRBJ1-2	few	TGTGCCAGCAGTTACGGGTTACAGGGGTATGGCTACACCTTC	CASSYGLQGYGYTF
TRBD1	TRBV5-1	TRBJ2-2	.	TGCGCCAGCAGCCTAACTACGGGACAGTACACCGGGGAGCTGTTTTTT	CASSLTTGQYTGELFF
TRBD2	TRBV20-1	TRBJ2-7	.	TGCAGTGCTGCGGGTCAAAGGACTAGCGGCTCCTACGAGCAGTACTTC	CSAAGQRTSGSYEQYF
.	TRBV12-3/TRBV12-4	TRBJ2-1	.	TGTGCCAGCACGGACGCCGGAGGGGGCCCGATCAATGAGCAGTTCTTC	CASTDAGGGPINEQFF
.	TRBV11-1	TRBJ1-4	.	TGTGCCAGCAGCTTAGCCCGGGGGTCAACTAATGAAAAACTGTTTTTT	CASSLARGSTNEKLFF
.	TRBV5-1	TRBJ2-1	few	TGCGCCAGCAGCCCCCGGAGGACACCGATCTACAATGAGCAGTTCTTC	CASSPRRTPIYNEQFF
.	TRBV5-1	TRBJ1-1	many	TGCGCCAGCAGCAATAGGTTACCGATCGATTCGAACACTGAAGCTTTCTTT	CASSNRLPIDSNTEAFF
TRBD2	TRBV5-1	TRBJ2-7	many	TGCGCCAGCAGCTCCGGGAGGCCCCCCTACGAGCAGTACTTC	CASSSGRPPYEQYF
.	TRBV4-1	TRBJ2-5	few	TGCGCCAGCAGCCAAGGGAGACTATTCCCAGAGACCCAGTACTTC	CASSQGRLFPETQYF
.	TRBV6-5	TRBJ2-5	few	TGTGCCAGCAGTCACCGGGAGAGGGTAACCCAGTACTTC	CASSHRERVTQYF
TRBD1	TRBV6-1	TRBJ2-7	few	TGTGCCAGCAGTGATGGGACAGGGGCGAACTACGAGCAGTACTTC	CASSDGTGANYEQYF
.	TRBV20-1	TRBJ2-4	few	TGCAGTGCTAGTGATACAGGTCTCCGAAACATTCAGTACTTC	CSASDTGLRNIQYF
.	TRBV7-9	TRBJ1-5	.	TGTGCCAGCAGCTTAGCATCAGGGCGCGAGTGGGATCAGCCCCAGCATTTT	CASSLASGREWDQPQHF
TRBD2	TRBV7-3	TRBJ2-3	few	TGTGCCAGCAGGATCGGGACTAGCGGCACAGATACGCAGTATTTT	CASRIGTSGTDTQYF
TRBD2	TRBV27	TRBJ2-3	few	TGTGCCAGCAGTTTTGGGCTAGCGGGCGCTTCAGGGACGCAGTATTTT	CASSFGLAGASGTQYF
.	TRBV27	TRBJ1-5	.	TGTGCCAGCAGAATAAGGGGGTCTAATCAGCCCCAGCATTTT	CASRIRGSNQPQHF
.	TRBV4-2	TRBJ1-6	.	TGTGCCAGCAGGCACATGATGGGCGACTCCTATAATTCACCCCTCCACTTT	CASRHMMGDSYNSPLHF
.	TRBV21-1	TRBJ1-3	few	TGTGCCAGCAGCTTCCCGGATTTT	CASSFPDF
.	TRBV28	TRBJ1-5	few	TGTGCCAGCAGTTTCAGGGTCAATCAGCCCCAGCATTTT	CASSFRVNQPQHF
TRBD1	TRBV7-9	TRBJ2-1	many	TGTGCCAGCAGGGGACAGGGAGAGCAGTTCTTC	CASRGQGEQFF
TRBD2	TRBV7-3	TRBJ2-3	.	TGTGCCAGCAGCTTAACAGAGGGAGGGCCAGATACGCAGTATTTT	CASSLTEGGPDTQYF
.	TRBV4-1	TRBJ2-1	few	TGCGCCAGCAGCCCCGGGGAGTACTACAATGAGCAGTTCTTC	CASSPGEYYNEQFF
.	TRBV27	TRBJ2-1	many	TGTGCCAGCAGTTTGGTCGAATACAATGAGCAGTTCTTC	CASSLVEYNEQFF
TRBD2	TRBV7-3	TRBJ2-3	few	TGTGCCAGCAGCTTAAGCGGGAGGCAAGATACGCAGTATTTT	CASSLSGRQDTQYF
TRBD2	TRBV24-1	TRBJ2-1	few	TGTGCCACCGCCGGACTAGCGGGGAATGAGCAGTTCTTC	CATAGLAGNEQFF
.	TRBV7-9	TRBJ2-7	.	TGTGCCAGCAGCGGCCGGGTCGTCTACGAGCAGTACTTC	CASSGRVVYEQYF
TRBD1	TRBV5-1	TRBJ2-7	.	TGCGCCAGCACCCCGACGACAGGGGCCTACGAGCAGTACTTC	CASTPTTGAYEQYF
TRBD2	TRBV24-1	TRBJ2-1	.	TGTGCCACCAGTGATTTAAGACTAGCCTCCTACAATGAGCAGTTCTTC	CATSDLRLASYNEQFF
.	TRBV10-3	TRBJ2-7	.	TGTGCCATCAGCGGGACGACCTACGAGCAGTACTTC	CAISGTTYEQYF
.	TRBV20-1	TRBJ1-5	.	TGCAGTGCAGACCTGAGGGGAGGCAGCAATCAGCCCCAGCATTTT	CSADLRGGSNQPQHF